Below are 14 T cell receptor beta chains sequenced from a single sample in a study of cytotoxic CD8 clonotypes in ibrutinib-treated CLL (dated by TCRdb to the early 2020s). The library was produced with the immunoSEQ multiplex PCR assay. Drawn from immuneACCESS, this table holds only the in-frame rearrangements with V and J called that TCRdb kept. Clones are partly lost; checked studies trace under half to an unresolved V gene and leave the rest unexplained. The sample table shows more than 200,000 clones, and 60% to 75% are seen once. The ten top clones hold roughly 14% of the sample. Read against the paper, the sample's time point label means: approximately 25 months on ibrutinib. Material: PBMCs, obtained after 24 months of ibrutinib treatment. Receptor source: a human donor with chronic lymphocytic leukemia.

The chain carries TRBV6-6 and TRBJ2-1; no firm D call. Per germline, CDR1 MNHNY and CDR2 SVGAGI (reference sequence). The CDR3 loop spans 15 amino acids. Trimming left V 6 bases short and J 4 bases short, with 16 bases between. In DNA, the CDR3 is TGTGCCAGCAGCCCCGGGCCCTTCTCGTACAATGAGCAGTTCTTC. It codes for CASSPGPFSYNEQFF.

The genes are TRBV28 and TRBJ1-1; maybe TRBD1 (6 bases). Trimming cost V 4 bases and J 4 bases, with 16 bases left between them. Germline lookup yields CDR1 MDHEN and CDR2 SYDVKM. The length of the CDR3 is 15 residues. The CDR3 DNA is TGTGCCAGCAGTTCAAATAGGGGGTTGGGCACTGAAGCTTTCTTT. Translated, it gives CASSSNRGLGTEAFF.

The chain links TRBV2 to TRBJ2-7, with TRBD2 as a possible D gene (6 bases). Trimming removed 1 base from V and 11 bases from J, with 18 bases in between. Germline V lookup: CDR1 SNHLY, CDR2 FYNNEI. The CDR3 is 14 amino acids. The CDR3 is CASSEGRGSWNKYF. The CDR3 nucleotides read TGTGCCAGCAGTGAAGGTCGGGGGAGTTGGAATAAGTACTTC.

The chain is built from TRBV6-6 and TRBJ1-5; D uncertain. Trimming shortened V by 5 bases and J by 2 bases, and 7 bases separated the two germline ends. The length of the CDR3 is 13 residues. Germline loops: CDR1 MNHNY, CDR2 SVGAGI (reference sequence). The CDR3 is CASSDWGNQPQHF. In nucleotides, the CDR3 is TGTGCCAGCAGTGATTGGGGCAATCAGCCCCAGCATTTT.

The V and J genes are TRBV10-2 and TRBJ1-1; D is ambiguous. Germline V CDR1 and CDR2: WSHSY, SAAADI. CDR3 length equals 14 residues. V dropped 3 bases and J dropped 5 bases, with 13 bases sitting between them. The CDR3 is CASSDGLGETEAFF. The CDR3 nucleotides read TGCGCCAGCAGTGACGGACTGGGCGAGACTGAAGCTTTCTTT.

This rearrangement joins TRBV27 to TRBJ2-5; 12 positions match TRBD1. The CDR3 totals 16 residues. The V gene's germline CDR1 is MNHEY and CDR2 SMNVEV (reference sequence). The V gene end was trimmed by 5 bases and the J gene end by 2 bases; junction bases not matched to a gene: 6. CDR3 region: CASSRGTGGRQETQYF. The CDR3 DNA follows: TGTGCCAGCAGTCGCGGGACAGGGGGCCGACAAGAGACCCAGTACTTC.

The CDR3 here is CATATDSGSYEQYF. CDR3 coding DNA: TGTGCCACCGCGACTGATTCAGGCTCCTACGAGCAGTACTTC. This rearrangement joins TRBV6-6 to TRBJ2-7; D gene uncertain. V was clipped by 10 bases and J by 0 bases, with 16 bases between them. The CDR3 contains 14 residues. Germline V gives CDR1 MNHNY, CDR2 SVGAGI (reference sequence).

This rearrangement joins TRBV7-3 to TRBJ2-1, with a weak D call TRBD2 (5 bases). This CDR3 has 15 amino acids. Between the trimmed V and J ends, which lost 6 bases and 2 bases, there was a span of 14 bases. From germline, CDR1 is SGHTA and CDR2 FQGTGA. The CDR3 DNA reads TGTGCCAGCAGTATAACGGGGAACGCCTACAATGAGCAGTTCTTC. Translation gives CASSITGNAYNEQFF.

The CDR3 coding sequence is TGCAGCGTTGAGGGGGCATACGAGCAGTACTTC. This sequence encodes CSVEGAYEQYF. The J gene is TRBJ2-7, the V gene TRBV29-1, with D perhaps matching TRBD1 (6 bases). The V end lost 3 bases, the J end lost 4 bases, and 7 bases lay between the germline ends. Germline V lookup: CDR1 SQVTM, CDR2 ANQGSEA. The CDR3 sequence is 11 residues long.

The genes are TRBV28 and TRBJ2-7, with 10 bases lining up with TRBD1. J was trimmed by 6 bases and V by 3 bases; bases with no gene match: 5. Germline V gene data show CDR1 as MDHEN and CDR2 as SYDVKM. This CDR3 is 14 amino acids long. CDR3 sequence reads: CASSLSGTGAEQYF. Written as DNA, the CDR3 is TGTGCCAGCAGTTTGTCCGGGACAGGGGCCGAGCAGTACTTC.

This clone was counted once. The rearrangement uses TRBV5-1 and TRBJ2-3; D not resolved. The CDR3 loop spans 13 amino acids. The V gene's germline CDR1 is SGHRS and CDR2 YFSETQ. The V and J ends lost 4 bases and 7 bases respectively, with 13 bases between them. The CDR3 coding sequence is TGCGCCAGCAGCGAACCCCAGGCCCATACGCAGTATTTT. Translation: CASSEPQAHTQYF.

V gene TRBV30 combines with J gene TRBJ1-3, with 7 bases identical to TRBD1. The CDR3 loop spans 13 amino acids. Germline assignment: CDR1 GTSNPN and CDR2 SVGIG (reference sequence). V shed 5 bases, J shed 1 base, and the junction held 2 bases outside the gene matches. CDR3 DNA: TGTGCCTGGGACAGGGAGTCTGGAAACACCATATATTTT. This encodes CAWDRESGNTIYF. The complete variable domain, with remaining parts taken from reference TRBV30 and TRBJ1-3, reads SQTIHQWPATLVQPVGSPLSLECTVEGTSNPNLYWYRQAAGRGLQLLFYSVGIGQISSEVPQNLSASRPQDRQFILSSKKLLLSDSGFYLCAWDRESGNTIYFGEGSWLTVV.

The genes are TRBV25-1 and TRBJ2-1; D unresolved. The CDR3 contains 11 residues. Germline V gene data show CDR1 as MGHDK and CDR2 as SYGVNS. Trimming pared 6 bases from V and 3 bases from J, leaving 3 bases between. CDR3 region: CASRGYNEQFF. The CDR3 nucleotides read TGTGCCAGCAGGGGCTACAATGAGCAGTTCTTC.

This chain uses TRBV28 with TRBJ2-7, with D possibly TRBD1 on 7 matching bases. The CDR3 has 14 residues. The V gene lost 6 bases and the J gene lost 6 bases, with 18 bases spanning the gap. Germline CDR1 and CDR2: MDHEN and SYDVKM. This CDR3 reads CASSLGQARGEQYF. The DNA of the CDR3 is TGTGCCAGCAGCCTAGGACAGGCGCGGGGCGAGCAGTACTTC.